This TCR beta chain derives from a study of blood T cell repertoires in COVID-19. Study as a whole: Donors in the United States, Italy and Spain gave samples during acute or convalescent COVID-19. Sources were T cells, B-cell-depleted T cells, or PBMCs; the material itself was cDNA or gDNA.

As handled by the study authors: How many nucleated cells were present was estimated from reference gene primer amplification. The repertoire was sequenced with immunoSEQ multiplex PCR; TCRdb's copy has only in-frame clones and lacks some. V, J and clone size derive from that table, while D and trimming were established from the DNA sequence. The data show 150,000 to 200,000 clones, with 85% to 90% seen just once and around 4.8% held by the top ten. This CDR3 is built from 16 residues. Germline V gene lookup returns CDR1 SGHDT and CDR2 YYEEEE. V was clipped by 1 base and J by 1 base; unmatched bases: 3.

This chain connects TRBV5-6 to TRBJ2-5, with TRBD1 identical over 11 bases. The sample consisted of peripheral blood. This TCR was sampled from a human donor in a cohort sampled during active COVID-19. The CDR3 protein is CASSLRDRGTQETQYF. DNA of the CDR3: TGTGCCAGCAGCTTGAGGGACAGGGGGACCCAAGAGACCCAGTACTTC.